Listed here are 15 T cell receptor beta chains from one sample, sequenced in a study of beta chain features in type 1 diabetes (dated by TCRdb to 2017 to 2018). Antigens for these TCRs are unknown. What the authors observed across the whole study: In all four CD4+ subsets, TCRB CDR3 length was moderately but significantly shorter in type 1 diabetes patients.

Library preparation used the immunoSEQ multiplex PCR assay. The High Capacity cDNA Reverse Transcription Kit was used to reverse transcribe all of the isolated RNA, meaning that expressed TCRB transcripts were what got sequenced. TCRdb retrieved this table from immuneACCESS and kept in-frame rearrangements only. Not all clones are present; in checked studies, unresolved V genes account for under half, and no reason is known for the remainder. For this sample there are a few hundred thousand clones; over 14% appear just once. 0.015% to 0.017% of the sample goes to the ten largest clones. The sequenced material came from naive CD4+ T cells from blood. The intended sense of this specimen's cell subset or site label: true naive CD4+ T cells. These receptors were collected from a man between 18 and 35 years old with type 1 diabetes.

As regards this clone: In the same sample, other DNA sequences code for this CDR3. This chain connects TRBV28 to TRBJ1-1; possible D gene TRBD1, 6 bases. This CDR3 comprises 12 residues. Per the germline V gene, CDR1 is MDHEN and CDR2 is SYDVKM. V lost 4 bases, J lost 5 bases, and 8 bases lay in between. The CDR3 bases are TGTGCCAGCAGTTCAGGGGATACTGAAGCTTTCTTT. This gives the protein CASSSGDTEAFF. Full variable domain (outside the CDR3, taken from reference TRBV28 and TRBJ1-1): DVKVTQSSRYLVKRTGEKVFLECVQDMDHENMFWYRQDPGLGLRLIYFSYDVKMKEKGDIPEGYSVSREKKERFSLILESASTNQTSMYLCASSSGDTEAFFGQGTRLTVV.

The CDR3 DNA reads as TGTGCCAGCAGCTTAGGGGTGTCGGGTCAGCCCCAGCATTTT. Amino acids: CASSLGVSGQPQHF. The chain joins TRBV7-2 to TRBJ1-5; no clear D gene. Germline CDR1 and CDR2: SGHTA and FQGNSA. This CDR3 is built from 14 residues. The germline V and J ends were trimmed by 1 base and 6 bases, with 10 bases remaining between them.

For the CDR3, the DNA is TGTGCCACCAGCAGAGGTTTGCTAGCGACGGCCTACGAGCAGTACTTC. Translation: CATSRGLLATAYEQYF. The chain recombines TRBV15 with TRBJ2-7; weak D call: TRBD2 (6 bases). The CDR3 totals 16 residues. V was shortened by 1 base and J by 2 bases, with 15 bases between the two germline ends. Germline CDR1 reads LNHNV; CDR2 reads YYDKDF (reference sequence).

This clone was detected only a few times. The V call is TRBV6-6, the J call TRBJ2-3; TRBD1 agrees at 8 bases. The CDR3 spans 16 residues. V lost 5 bases and J lost 2; bases outside the gene matches: 9. Germline-derived CDR1 and CDR2 are MNHNY and SVGAGI (reference sequence). CDR3 nucleotide sequence: TGTGCCAGCAGTACGAGAAAGACAGGGGCCACAGATACGCAGTATTTT. It yields the protein CASSTRKTGATDTQYF.

This clone occurred a few times. This rearrangement joins TRBV28 to TRBJ1-5, with unresolved D. The germline V and J ends were trimmed by 1 base and 4 bases, with 11 bases remaining between them. The CDR3 covers 15 residues. From germline, CDR1 is MDHEN and CDR2 SYDVKM. CDR3 protein: CASSLSQISNQPQHF. DNA of the CDR3: TGTGCCAGCAGTTTATCCCAGATATCGAATCAGCCCCAGCATTTT.

V and J are TRBV28 and TRBJ2-7; tentatively, D is TRBD2 (6 bases). V lost 8 bases to trimming and J lost 5 bases, with 19 bases between them. The CDR3 totals 14 residues. Per the germline V gene, CDR1 is MDHEN and CDR2 is SYDVKM. The CDR3 loop reads CASGHGIGRHEQYF. DNA of the CDR3: TGTGCCAGCGGACACGGGATAGGGAGGCACGAGCAGTACTTC.

This clone has more than one count but fewer than ten. CDR3 residues: CASSALAQKHTGELFF. The CDR3 coding sequence is TGCGCCAGCAGCGCCCTAGCGCAGAAGCACACCGGGGAGCTGTTTTTT. The gene calls are TRBV5-1 and TRBJ2-2, with a possible D match to TRBD2 (6 bases). Germline assignment: CDR1 SGHRS and CDR2 YFSETQ. The CDR3 runs 16 residues. Trimming shortened V by 4 bases and J by 3 bases, and 16 bases separated the two germline ends.

V and J are TRBV7-8 and TRBJ2-1, with 8 bases matching TRBD2. J gave up 10 bases and V 5 bases, and 13 bases lay outside the gene matches. CDR1 is SGHVS, CDR2 FQNEAQ, per germline. CDR3 length: 15 amino acids. DNA for the CDR3: TGTGCCAGCAGCCCGAGGACTAGCCGGGGTTTAGAGCAGTTCTTC. Translating it yields CASSPRTSRGLEQFF.

This clone was seen a handful of times. The chain has TRBV5-6 and TRBJ2-5; possibly TRBD1 for D (6 bases). The CDR3 spans 14 residues. The ends were cut back, 4 bases at V and 3 bases at J, with 13 bases in the middle. Germline CDR1 and CDR2: SGHDT and YYEEEE. The CDR3 region is CASSRGQHKETQYF. The DNA of the CDR3 is TGTGCCAGCAGCCGCGGACAGCATAAAGAGACCCAGTACTTC.

The chain recombines TRBV28 with TRBJ2-4, with TRBD2 matching over 10 bases. V lost 3 bases to trimming and J lost 14 bases; unmatched junction nucleotides: 10. The CDR3 length is 14 residues. Germline values: CDR1 MDHEN, CDR2 SYDVKM. CDR3 loop: CASSFQREGPSEYF. The DNA of the CDR3 is TGTGCCAGCAGTTTCCAGCGGGAGGGCCCCTCGGAGTACTTC.

This clone was counted between two and nine times. Its ends do not fully match the called genes, so a read error is possible. V is TRBV30 and J is TRBJ1-1, with D perhaps matching TRBD1 (6 bases). The CDR3 sequence is 15 residues long. The germline gives CDR1 GTSNPN, CDR2 SVGIG (reference sequence). As DNA, the CDR3 is TGTGCCTGGAAGAAGGAGGTAAGGGGGAACTCTGAAGCTTTCTTT. Translation gives CAWKKEVRGNSEAFF.

This clone has only a few counts. This chain uses TRBV6-1 with TRBJ1-1; TRBD1 agrees at 7 bases. The CDR3 totals 13 residues. Unmatched junction bases numbered 8, after V lost 8 bases and J lost 5 bases. Germline values: CDR1 MNHNS, CDR2 SASEGT. The CDR3 sequence is CASARQGWTEAFF. As DNA, the CDR3 is TGTGCCAGCGCCCGACAGGGCTGGACTGAAGCTTTCTTT.

This clone was seen only a few times. This sequence joins TRBV11-2 and TRBJ1-4; 10 positions match TRBD1. The CDR3 length is 16 residues. V dropped 5 bases and J dropped 8; count of bases not matched to a gene: 11. Germline values: CDR1 SGHAT, CDR2 FQNNGV. The CDR3 loop reads CASSPLGGQGREKLFF. The CDR3 coding sequence is TGTGCCAGCAGCCCCCTCGGGGGACAGGGGCGGGAAAAACTGTTTTTT.

The chain links TRBV30 to TRBJ2-7, with D maybe TRBD2 (6 bases). Germline CDR1 reads GTSNPN; CDR2 reads SVGIG (reference sequence). Trimming took 4 bases from V and 2 from J, leaving 15 bases between them. CDR3 length: 14 amino acids. The CDR3 is CAWTPKRRAYEQYF. The CDR3 DNA follows: TGTGCCTGGACCCCCAAGAGGAGGGCCTACGAGCAGTACTTC. Complete variable domain (other parts from reference TRBV30 and TRBJ2-7): SQTIHQWPATLVQPVGSPLSLECTVEGTSNPNLYWYRQAAGRGLQLLFYSVGIGQISSEVPQNLSASRPQDRQFILSSKKLLLSDSGFYLCAWTPKRRAYEQYFGPGTRLTVT.

The chain has TRBV10-3 and TRBJ1-1, with D perhaps TRBD1 (6 bases). The V gene's germline CDR1 is ENHRY and CDR2 SYGVKD. The CDR3 spans 16 residues. V lost 3 bases and J lost 1, with 15 bases in between. The CDR3 sequence: CAISDQSQGGNTEAFF. The CDR3, as DNA: TGTGCCATCAGTGACCAATCACAGGGTGGGAACACTGAAGCTTTCTTT.